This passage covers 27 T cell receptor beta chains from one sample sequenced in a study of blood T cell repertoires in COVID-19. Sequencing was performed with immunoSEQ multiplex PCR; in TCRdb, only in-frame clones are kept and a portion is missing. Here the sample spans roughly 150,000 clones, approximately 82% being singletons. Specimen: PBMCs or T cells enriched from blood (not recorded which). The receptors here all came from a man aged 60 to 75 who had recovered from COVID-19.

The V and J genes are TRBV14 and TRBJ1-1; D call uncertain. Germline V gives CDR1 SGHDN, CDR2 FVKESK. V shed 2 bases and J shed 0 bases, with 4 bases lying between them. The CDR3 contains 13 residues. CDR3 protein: CASSQQLNTEAFF. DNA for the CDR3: TGTGCCAGCAGCCAACAATTGAACACTGAAGCTTTCTTT.

DNA for the CDR3: TGTGCCAGCAGCCAAGATTTGGGACAGGCGGCGGACTATGGCTACACCTTC. This gives the protein CASSQDLGQAADYGYTF. The genes are TRBV14 and TRBJ1-2; 8 bases align to TRBD1. CDR1 and CDR2 (germline): SGHDN, FVKESK. The CDR3 is 17 amino acids. Trimming cost V 0 bases and J 3 bases; bases outside gene matches: 9.

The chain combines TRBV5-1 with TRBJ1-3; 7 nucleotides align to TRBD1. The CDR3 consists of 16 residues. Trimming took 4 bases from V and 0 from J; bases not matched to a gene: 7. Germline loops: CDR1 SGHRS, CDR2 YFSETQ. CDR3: CASSLGQASSGNTIYF. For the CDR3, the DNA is TGCGCCAGCAGCCTAGGACAGGCGAGCTCTGGAAACACCATATATTTT.

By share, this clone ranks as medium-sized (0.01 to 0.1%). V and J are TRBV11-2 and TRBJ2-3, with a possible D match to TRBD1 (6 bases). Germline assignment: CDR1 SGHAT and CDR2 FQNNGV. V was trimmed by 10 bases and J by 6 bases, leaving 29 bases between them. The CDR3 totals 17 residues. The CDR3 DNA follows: TGTGCCACAGCAGCTGGTGGGGCCGGTGTTACAGGGGATACGCAGTATTTT. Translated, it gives CATAAGGAGVTGDTQYF. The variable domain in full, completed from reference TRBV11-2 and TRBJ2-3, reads EAGVAQSPRYKIIEKRQSVAFWCNPISGHATLYWYQQILGQGPKLLIQFQNNGVVDDSQLPKDRFSAERLKGVDSTLKIQPAKLEDSAVYLCATAAGGAGVTGDTQYFGPGTRLTVL.

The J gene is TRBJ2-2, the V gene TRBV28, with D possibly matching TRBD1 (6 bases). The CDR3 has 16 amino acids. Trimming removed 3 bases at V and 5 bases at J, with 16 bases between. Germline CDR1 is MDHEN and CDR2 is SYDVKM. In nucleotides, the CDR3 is TGTGCCAGCAGTTTCCAAACCGGGACACCTACCGGGGAGCTGTTTTTT. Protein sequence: CASSFQTGTPTGELFF.

The CDR3 reads CSVADSGNTIYF. The CDR3 region has the DNA TGCAGCGTCGCAGACTCTGGAAACACCATATATTTT. V usage is TRBV29-1 and J usage is TRBJ1-3; D call uncertain. V lost 6 bases, J lost 0 bases, and 6 bases lay in between. Germline CDR1 SQVTM, CDR2 ANQGSEA. The CDR3 consists of 12 residues.

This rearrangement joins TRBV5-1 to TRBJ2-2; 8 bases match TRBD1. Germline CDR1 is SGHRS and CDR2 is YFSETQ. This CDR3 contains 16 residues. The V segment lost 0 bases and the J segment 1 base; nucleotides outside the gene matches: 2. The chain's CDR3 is CASSLAGTGNTGELFF. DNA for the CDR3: TGCGCCAGCAGCTTGGCCGGGACAGGGAACACCGGGGAGCTGTTTTTT.

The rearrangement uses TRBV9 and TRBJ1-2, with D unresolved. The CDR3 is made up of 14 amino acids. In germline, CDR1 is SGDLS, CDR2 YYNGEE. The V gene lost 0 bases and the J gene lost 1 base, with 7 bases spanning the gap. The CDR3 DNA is TGTGCCAGCAGCGTAGATCCAAATAACTATGGCTACACCTTC. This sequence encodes CASSVDPNNYGYTF.

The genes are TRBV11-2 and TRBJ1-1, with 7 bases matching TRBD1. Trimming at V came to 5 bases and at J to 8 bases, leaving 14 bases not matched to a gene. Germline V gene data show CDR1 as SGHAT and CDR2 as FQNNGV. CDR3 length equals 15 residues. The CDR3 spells CASSDEDRVLPEAFF. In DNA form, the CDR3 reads TGTGCCAGCAGCGATGAAGACAGGGTTCTTCCCGAAGCTTTCTTT.

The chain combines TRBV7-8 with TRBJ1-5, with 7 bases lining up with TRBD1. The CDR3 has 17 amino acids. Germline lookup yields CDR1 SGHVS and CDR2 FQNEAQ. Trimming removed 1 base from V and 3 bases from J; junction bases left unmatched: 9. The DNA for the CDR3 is TGTGCCAGCAGCTTAGGGTTCGCGGGACAGCTCAATCAGCCCCAGCATTTT. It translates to CASSLGFAGQLNQPQHF.

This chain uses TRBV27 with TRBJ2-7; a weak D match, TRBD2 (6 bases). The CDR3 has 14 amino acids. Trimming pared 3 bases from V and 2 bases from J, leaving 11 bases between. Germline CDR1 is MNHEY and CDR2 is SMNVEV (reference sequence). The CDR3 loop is CASSLAGRAYEQYF. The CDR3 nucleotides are TGTGCCAGCAGTTTGGCGGGACGGGCCTACGAGCAGTACTTC.

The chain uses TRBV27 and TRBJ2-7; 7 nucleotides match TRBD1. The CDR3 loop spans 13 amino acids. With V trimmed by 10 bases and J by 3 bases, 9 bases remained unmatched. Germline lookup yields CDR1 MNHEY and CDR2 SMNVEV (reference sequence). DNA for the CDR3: TGTGCCACACGACCCACAGGGGACTACGAGCAGTACTTC. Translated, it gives CATRPTGDYEQYF.

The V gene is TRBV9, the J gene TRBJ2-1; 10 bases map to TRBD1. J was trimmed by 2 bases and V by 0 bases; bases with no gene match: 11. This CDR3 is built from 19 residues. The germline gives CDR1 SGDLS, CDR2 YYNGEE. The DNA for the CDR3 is TGTGCCAGCAGCGTAGCTACGGGGCCGACAGGGGGCGCCTACAATGAGCAGTTCTTC. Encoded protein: CASSVATGPTGGAYNEQFF.

The CDR3 sequence is CATISYNYGYTF. CDR3 nucleotides: TGTGCCACCATCTCCTACAACTATGGCTACACCTTC. The chain uses TRBV6-5 and TRBJ1-2; D is ambiguous. This CDR3 comprises 12 residues. The germline V gene encodes CDR1 MNHEY and CDR2 SVGAGI. The V end was cut by 10 bases, the J end by 2 bases, with 11 bases between.

CDR3 bases: TGTGCCAGTAGTATATCGGGGGGCAGGGTCTCTAAGACCCAGTACTTC. Translating it yields CASSISGGRVSKTQYF. V is TRBV19 and J is TRBJ2-5, with D possibly being TRBD2 (7 bases). The germline V and J ends were trimmed by 2 bases and 6 bases, with 19 bases remaining between them. This CDR3 has 16 residues. From germline, CDR1 is LNHDA and CDR2 SQIVND (reference sequence).

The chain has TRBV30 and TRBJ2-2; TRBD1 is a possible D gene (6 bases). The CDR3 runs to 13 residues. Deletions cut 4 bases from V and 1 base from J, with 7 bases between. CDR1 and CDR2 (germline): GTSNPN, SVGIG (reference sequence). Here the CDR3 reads CAWKGGNTGELFF. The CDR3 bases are TGTGCCTGGAAAGGGGGGAACACCGGGGAGCTGTTTTTT.

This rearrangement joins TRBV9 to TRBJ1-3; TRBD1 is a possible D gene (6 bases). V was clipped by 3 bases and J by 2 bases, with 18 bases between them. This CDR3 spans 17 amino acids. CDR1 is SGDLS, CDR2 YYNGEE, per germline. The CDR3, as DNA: TGTGCCAGCAGCGCGAAAGGGGGTCGTTCACCTGGAAACACCATATATTTT. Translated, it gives CASSAKGGRSPGNTIYF.

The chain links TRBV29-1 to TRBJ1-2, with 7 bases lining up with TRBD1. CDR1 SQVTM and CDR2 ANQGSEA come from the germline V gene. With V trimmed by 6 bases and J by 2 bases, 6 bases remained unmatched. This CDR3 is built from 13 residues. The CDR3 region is CSVVQTGNYGYTF. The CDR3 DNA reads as TGCAGCGTCGTGCAGACAGGGAACTATGGCTACACCTTC.

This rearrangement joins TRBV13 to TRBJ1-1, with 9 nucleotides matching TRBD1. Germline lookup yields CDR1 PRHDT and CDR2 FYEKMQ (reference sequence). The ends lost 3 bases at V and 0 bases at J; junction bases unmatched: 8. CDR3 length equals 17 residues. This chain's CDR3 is CASSFTGGVGMNTEAFF. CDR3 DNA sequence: TGTGCCAGCAGCTTTACAGGGGGCGTCGGGATGAACACTGAAGCTTTCTTT.

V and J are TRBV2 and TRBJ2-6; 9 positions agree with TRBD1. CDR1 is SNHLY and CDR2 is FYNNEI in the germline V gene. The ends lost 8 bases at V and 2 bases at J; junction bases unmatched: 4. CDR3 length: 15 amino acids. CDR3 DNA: TGTGCCAGCCGGGACAGGGTTCCTGGGGCCAACGTCCTGACTTTC. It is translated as CASRDRVPGANVLTF.

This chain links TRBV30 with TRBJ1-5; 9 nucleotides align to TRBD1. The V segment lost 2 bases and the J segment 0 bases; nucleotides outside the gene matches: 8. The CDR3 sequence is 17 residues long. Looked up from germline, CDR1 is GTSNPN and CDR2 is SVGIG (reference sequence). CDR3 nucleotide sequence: TGTGCCTGGAGTCGCCCGGGACAGGGCTATAGCAATCAGCCCCAGCATTTT. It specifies CAWSRPGQGYSNQPQHF.

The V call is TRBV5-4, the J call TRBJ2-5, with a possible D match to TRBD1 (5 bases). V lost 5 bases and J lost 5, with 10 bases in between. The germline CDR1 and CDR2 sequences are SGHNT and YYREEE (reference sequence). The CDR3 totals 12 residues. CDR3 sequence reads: CASSRGGETQYF. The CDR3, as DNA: TGTGCCAGCAGTAGGGGTGGGGAGACCCAGTACTTC. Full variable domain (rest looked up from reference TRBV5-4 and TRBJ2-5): ETGVTQSPTHLIKTRGQQVTLRCSSQSGHNTVSWYQQALGQGPQFIFQYYREEENGRGNFPPRFSGLQFPNYSSELNVNALELDDSALYLCASSRGGETQYFGPGTRLLVL.

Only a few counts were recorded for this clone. The DNA for the CDR3 is TGTGCCACCAGTGCCCTAACCGGGGAGCTGTTTTTT. It translates to CATSALTGELFF. V usage is TRBV24-1 and J usage is TRBJ2-2; D ambiguous. The germline gives CDR1 KGHDR, CDR2 SFDVKD. The V end lost 5 bases, the J end lost 5 bases, and 5 bases lay between the germline ends. This CDR3 spans 12 amino acids.

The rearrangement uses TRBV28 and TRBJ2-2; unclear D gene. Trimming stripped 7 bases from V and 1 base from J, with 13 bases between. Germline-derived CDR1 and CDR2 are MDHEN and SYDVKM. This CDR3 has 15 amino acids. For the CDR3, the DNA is TGTGCCAGCACCCTCACTTCAGGGAACACCGGGGAGCTGTTTTTT. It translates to CASTLTSGNTGELFF.

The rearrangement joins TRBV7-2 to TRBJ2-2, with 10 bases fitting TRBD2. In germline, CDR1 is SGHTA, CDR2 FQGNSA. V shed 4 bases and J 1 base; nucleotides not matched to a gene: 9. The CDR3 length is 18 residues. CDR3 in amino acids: CASSSRPSGGLNTGELFF. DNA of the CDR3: TGTGCCAGCAGCTCGAGGCCTAGCGGGGGCTTGAACACCGGGGAGCTGTTTTTT.

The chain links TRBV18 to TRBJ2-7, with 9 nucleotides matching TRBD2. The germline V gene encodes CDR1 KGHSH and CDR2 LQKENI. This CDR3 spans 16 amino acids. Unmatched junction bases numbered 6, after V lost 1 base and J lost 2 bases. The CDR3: CASSPQSGGLPYEQYF. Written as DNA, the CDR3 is TGTGCCAGCTCACCACAGAGCGGGGGGCTACCCTACGAGCAGTACTTC.

DNA of the CDR3: TGTGCCAGCAGCCAGGGACTAGCGGACGGGGAGCTGTTTTTT. This sequence encodes CASSQGLADGELFF. The chain has TRBV5-4 and TRBJ2-2; TRBD2 agrees at 11 bases. The CDR3 sequence is 14 residues long. From germline, CDR1 is SGHNT and CDR2 YYREEE (reference sequence). V shed 4 bases and J 7 bases; nucleotides not matched to a gene: 3.